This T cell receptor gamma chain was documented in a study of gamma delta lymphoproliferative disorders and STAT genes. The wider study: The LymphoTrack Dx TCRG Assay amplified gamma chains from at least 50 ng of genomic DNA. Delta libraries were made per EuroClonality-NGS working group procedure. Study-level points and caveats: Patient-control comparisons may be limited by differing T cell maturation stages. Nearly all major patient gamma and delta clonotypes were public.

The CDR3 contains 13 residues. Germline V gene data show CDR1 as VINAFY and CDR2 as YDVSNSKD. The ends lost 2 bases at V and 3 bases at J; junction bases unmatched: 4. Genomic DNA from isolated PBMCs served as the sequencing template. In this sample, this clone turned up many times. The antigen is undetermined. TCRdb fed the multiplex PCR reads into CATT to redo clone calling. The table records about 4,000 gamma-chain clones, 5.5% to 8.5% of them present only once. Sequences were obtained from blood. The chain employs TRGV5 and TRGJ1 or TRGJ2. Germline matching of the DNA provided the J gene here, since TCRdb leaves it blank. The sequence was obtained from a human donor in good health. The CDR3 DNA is TGTGCCACCTGGGACACCCTTTATTATAAGAAACTCTTT. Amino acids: CATWDTLYYKKLF.